This T cell receptor (beta chain) was observed in a study of response to subunit inactivated influenza vaccine. CDR1 LGHDT and CDR2 YNNKEL come from the germline V gene (reference sequence). The CDR3 spans 14 residues. The germline V and J ends were trimmed by 4 bases and 6 bases, with 13 bases remaining between them. MiXCR was run by TCRdb on the RT-PCR reads, yielding one entry per CDR3 protein. The sample has 500,000 to 700,000 distinct CDR3 sequences, around 21% seen once; the top ten hold 2.8%. These same records also appear under a second study, on T cells expressing NK-cell markers. That report notes: With UMIs, 5'RACE template switching was used to make TCR beta cDNA. The TCR beta repertoires originated in sorted CD3+CD56+NKG2C+, CD3+CD56+NKG2C- and CD3+CD56-NKG2C+ T cells. Seropositivity for HCMV was found in seven of the eight sequenced donors, with one seronegative. Alpha-beta TCR T cells were the sole sorting target in several experiments, owing to an anti-gamma-delta TCR antibody. The contribution of dominant NKG2C+ clonotypes to CD8+ T cells in five to seven donors was roughly 1.0-8%.

The rearrangement uses TRBV3-1 and TRBJ2-1; a possible D gene is TRBD1 (6 bases). The TCR originated in a man aged 45-60 years who received an inactivated influenza vaccine. The sample was CD4+ T cells sorted from PBMCs, taken less than 13 days after vaccination. CDR3 DNA: TGTGCCAGCAGCCTCTCGTGGGGGCTCAATGAGCAGTTCTTC. Translation gives CASSLSWGLNEQFF.